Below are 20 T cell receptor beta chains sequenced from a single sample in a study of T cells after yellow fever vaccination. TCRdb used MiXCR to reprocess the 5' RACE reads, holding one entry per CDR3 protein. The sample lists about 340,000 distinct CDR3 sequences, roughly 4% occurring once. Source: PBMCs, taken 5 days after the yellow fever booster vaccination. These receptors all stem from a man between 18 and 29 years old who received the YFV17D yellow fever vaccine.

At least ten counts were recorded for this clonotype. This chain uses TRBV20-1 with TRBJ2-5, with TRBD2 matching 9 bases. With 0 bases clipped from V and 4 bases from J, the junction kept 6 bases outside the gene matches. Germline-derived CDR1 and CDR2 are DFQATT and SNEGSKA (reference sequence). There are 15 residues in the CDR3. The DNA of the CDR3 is TGCAGTGCTAGAGATAAGTCGCGGGGGGGAGAGACCCAGTACTTC. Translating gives CSARDKSRGGETQYF.

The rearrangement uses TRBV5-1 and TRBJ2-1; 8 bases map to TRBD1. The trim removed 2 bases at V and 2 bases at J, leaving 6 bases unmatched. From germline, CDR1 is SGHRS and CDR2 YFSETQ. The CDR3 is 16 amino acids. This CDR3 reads CASSLRTGMAYNEQFF. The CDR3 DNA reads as TGCGCCAGCAGCTTAAGGACAGGGATGGCCTACAATGAGCAGTTCTTC.

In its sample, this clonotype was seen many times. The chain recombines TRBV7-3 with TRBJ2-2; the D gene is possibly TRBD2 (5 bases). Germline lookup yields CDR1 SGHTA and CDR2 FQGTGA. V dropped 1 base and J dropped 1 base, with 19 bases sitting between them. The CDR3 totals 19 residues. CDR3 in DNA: TGTGCCAGCAGCTTAAAAAAAGGACGGCTAGCCTTGAACACCGGGGAGCTGTTTTTT. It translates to CASSLKKGRLALNTGELFF.

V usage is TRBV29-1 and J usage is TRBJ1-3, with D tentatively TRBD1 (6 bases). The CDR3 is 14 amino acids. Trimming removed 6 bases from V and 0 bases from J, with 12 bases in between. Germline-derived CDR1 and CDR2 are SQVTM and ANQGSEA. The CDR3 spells CSVGGGISGNTIYF. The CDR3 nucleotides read TGCAGCGTAGGAGGGGGAATCTCTGGAAACACCATATATTTT.

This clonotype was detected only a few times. CDR3 loop: CASSYSPAGDGDGANVLTF. CDR3 nucleotide sequence: TGTGCCAGCAGTTACTCCCCGGCAGGCGATGGAGACGGGGCCAACGTCCTGACTTTC. The V and J genes are TRBV6-6 and TRBJ2-6, with no clear D. Per the germline V gene, CDR1 is MNHNY and CDR2 is SVGAGI (reference sequence). The CDR3 runs 19 residues. Trimming removed 0 bases from V and 4 bases from J, with 19 bases in between.

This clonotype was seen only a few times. This CDR3 is CASSLFSDYGKETQYF. In nucleotides, the CDR3 is TGTGCCAGCAGCCTATTCTCGGACTACGGTAAAGAGACCCAGTACTTC. This rearrangement joins TRBV7-9 to TRBJ2-5, with a tentative D call TRBD2 (6 bases). V shed 5 bases and J shed 3 bases, with 19 bases lying between them. The CDR3 has 16 amino acids. Germline loops: CDR1 SEHNR, CDR2 FQNEAQ (reference sequence).

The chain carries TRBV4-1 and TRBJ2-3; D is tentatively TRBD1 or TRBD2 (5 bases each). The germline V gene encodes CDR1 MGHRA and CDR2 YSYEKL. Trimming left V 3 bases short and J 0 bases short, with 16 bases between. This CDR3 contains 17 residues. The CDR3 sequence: CASSQSQGRKSTDTQYF. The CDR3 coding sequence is TGCGCCAGCAGCCAGTCCCAGGGACGGAAGAGCACAGATACGCAGTATTTT.

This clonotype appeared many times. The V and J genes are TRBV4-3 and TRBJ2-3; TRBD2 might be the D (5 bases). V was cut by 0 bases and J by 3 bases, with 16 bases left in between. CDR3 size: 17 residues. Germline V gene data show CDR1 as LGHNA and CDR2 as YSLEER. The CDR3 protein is CASSQDDTGSSTDTQYF. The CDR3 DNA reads TGCGCCAGCAGCCAAGATGATACGGGGTCTTCAACAGATACGCAGTATTTT.

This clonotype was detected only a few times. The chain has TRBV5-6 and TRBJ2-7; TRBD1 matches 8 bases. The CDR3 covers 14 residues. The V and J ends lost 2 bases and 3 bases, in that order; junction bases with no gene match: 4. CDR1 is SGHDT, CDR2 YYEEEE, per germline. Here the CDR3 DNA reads TGTGCCAGCAGCTTACAGGGGGTCGGCTACGAGCAGTACTTC. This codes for CASSLQGVGYEQYF.

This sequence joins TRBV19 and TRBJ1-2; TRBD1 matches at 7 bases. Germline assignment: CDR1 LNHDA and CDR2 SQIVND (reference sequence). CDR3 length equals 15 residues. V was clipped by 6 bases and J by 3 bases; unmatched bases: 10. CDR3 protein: CASSPGTVEYYGYTF. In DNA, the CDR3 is TGTGCCAGTAGCCCCGGGACAGTCGAATACTATGGCTACACCTTC.

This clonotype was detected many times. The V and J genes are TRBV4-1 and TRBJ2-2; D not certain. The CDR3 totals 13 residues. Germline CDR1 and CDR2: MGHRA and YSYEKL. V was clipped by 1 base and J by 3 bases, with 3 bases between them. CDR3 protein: CASSQVDTGELFF. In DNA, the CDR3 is TGCGCCAGCAGCCAAGTAGACACCGGGGAGCTGTTTTTT.

CDR3 nucleotide sequence: TGCAGCGCCCGGACTCAAACATCCACTGAAGCTTTCTTT. Protein sequence: CSARTQTSTEAFF. The gene calls are TRBV29-1 and TRBJ1-1; D unclear. V was trimmed by 7 bases and J by 4 bases, leaving 16 bases between them. Germline loops: CDR1 SQVTM, CDR2 ANQGSEA. The CDR3 has 13 amino acids.

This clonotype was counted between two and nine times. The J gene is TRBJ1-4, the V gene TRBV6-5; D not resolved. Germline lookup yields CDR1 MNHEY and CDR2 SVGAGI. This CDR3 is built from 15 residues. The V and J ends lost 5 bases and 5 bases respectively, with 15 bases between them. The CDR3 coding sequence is TGTGCCAGCAGTCGGACCCGGGCCTCGAATGAAAAACTGTTTTTT. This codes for CASSRTRASNEKLFF.

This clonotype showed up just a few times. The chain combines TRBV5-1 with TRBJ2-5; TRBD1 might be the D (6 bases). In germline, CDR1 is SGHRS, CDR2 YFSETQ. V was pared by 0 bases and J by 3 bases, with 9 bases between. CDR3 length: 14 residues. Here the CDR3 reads CASSLGTVEETQYF. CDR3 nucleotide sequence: TGCGCCAGCAGCTTGGGGACAGTAGAAGAGACCCAGTACTTC.

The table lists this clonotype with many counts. The DNA for the CDR3 is TGTGCCACCAGTGATGTAGGAGTGACAGATACGCAGTATTTT. It is translated as CATSDVGVTDTQYF. The chain combines TRBV24-1 with TRBJ2-3; the D is unclear. CDR1 is KGHDR and CDR2 is SFDVKD in the germline V gene. There are 14 residues in the CDR3. V was pared by 3 bases and J by 3 bases, with 9 bases between.

CDR3 DNA: TGCAGTGCTAGCCAAGCGAAAGCCTACAATGAGCAGTTCTTC. Translating gives CSASQAKAYNEQFF. V gene TRBV20-1 combines with J gene TRBJ2-1; D unresolved. Trimming took off 3 bases at V and 2 bases at J, with 11 bases between the two ends. CDR1 is DFQATT and CDR2 is SNEGSKA in the germline V gene (reference sequence). The CDR3 loop spans 14 amino acids.

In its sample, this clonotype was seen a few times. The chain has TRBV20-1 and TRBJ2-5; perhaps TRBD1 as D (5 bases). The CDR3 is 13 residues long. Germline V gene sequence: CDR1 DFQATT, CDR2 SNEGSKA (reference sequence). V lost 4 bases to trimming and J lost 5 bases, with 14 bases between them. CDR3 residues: CSATQAGLETQYF. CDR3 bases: TGCAGTGCTACCCAGGCAGGGTTGGAGACCCAGTACTTC.

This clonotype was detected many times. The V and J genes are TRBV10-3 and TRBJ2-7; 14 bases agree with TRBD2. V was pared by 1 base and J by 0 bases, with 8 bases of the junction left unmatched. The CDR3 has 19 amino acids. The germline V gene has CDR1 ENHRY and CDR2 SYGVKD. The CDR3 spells CAISEFSGLAGVSSYEQYF. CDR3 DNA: TGTGCCATCAGTGAGTTCTCGGGACTAGCGGGGGTAAGCTCCTACGAGCAGTACTTC.

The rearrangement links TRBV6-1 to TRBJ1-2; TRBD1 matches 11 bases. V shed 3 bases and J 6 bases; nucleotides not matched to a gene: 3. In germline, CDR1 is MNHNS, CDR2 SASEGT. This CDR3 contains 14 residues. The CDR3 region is CASSEDRGRNGYTF. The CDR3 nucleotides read TGTGCCAGCAGTGAGGACAGGGGGCGGAATGGCTACACCTTC.

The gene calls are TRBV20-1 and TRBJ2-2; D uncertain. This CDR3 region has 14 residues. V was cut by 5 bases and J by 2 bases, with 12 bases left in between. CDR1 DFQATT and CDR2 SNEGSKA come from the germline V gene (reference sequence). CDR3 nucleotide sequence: TGCAGTGCTTTGAGGACCCTAAACACCGGGGAGCTGTTTTTT. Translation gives CSALRTLNTGELFF.